This T cell receptor (beta chain) is drawn from a study of response to subunit inactivated influenza vaccine. The CDR3 has 14 amino acids. Between the trimmed V and J ends, which lost 2 bases and 7 bases, there was a span of 13 bases. Germline lookup yields CDR1 SGHDT and CDR2 YYEEEE. TCRdb processed the RT-PCR reads anew with MiXCR; each CDR3 protein has one entry. In the table there are 500,000 or so distinct CDR3 sequences, about 17% of which are singletons. The specimen comprised CD4+ T cells sorted from PBMCs, sampled approximately 25 months after vaccination. The chain links TRBV5-6 to TRBJ1-5; no definite D call. This clonotype was sampled from a man aged 45-69 years who received an inactivated influenza vaccine. CDR3 nucleotides: TGTGCCAGCAGCTTCGGCCAGGCGGGACAGCCCCAGCATTTT. This encodes CASSFGQAGQPQHF.